These 27 T cell receptor beta chains share one sample of origin, sequenced in a study of blood T cell repertoires in COVID-19. Using immunoSEQ multiplex PCR, the repertoire was profiled, and TCRdb retains in-frame clones only, with some absent. The data contain roughly 100,000 clones, 84% of them singletons. Material for sequencing was peripheral blood. The receptors were gathered from a human donor in a cohort sampled during active or convalescent COVID-19.

The genes are TRBV9 and TRBJ1-5; D possibly corresponds to TRBD1 (5 bases). The CDR3 has 14 residues. Germline-derived CDR1 and CDR2 are SGDLS and YYNGEE. V gave up 4 bases and J gave up 2 bases, with 10 bases separating them. The CDR3 DNA reads TGTGCCAGCAGCCCCCGGGGGGGCAATCAGCCCCAGCATTTT. Residues: CASSPRGGNQPQHF.

The CDR3 loop is CASGFVEDEAFF. The DNA of the CDR3 is TGTGCCAGCGGCTTTGTGGAGGATGAAGCTTTCTTT. V usage is TRBV2 and J usage is TRBJ1-1; D remains unclear. V lost 8 bases and J 7 bases, leaving 14 bases between the germline ends. CDR3 length equals 12 residues. Germline CDR1 SNHLY, CDR2 FYNNEI.

The chain combines TRBV5-6 with TRBJ2-1, with TRBD2 matching over 11 bases. Losses at the gene ends were 0 bases for V and 9 bases for J; bases not matched to a gene: 8. The CDR3 runs 16 residues. The germline V gene has CDR1 SGHDT and CDR2 YYEEEE. The CDR3 sequence is CASSLVVSGGVIEQFF. The CDR3 DNA reads TGTGCCAGCAGCTTGGTGGTTAGCGGGGGGGTGATTGAGCAGTTCTTC.

The chain joins TRBV7-2 to TRBJ1-2; possibly TRBD1 for D (5 bases). The V end lost 1 base, the J end lost 8 bases, and 11 bases lay between the germline ends. The CDR3 runs 13 residues. Germline CDR1 reads SGHTA; CDR2 reads FQGNSA. CDR3 coding DNA: TGTGCCAGCAGCTTAGGAGTATCAGGGGGCTACACCTTC. Translated: CASSLGVSGGYTF.

CDR3 in amino acids: CASSLKGAHEQYF. The CDR3 nucleotides are TGTGCCAGCAGCTTAAAGGGGGCTCACGAGCAGTACTTC. J is TRBJ2-7 and V is TRBV7-3; 7 bases agree with TRBD1. Trimming removed 1 base from V and 5 bases from J; junction bases left unmatched: 2. The CDR3 spans 13 residues. The germline CDR1 and CDR2 sequences are SGHTA and FQGTGA.

The rearrangement joins TRBV9 to TRBJ2-7, with 9 bases lining up with TRBD2. Germline lookup yields CDR1 SGDLS and CDR2 YYNGEE. With V trimmed by 2 bases and J by 1 base, 4 bases remained unmatched. The CDR3 loop spans 15 amino acids. Written as DNA, the CDR3 is TGTGCCAGCAGCGTGGGTAGCGGGAGTTCCTACGAGCAGTACTTC. It codes for CASSVGSGSSYEQYF. Filled out from reference TRBV9 and TRBJ2-7, the complete variable domain reads DSGVTQTPKHLITATGQRVTLRCSPRSGDLSVYWYQQSLDQGLQFLIQYYNGEERAKGNILERFSAQQFPDLHSELNLSSLELGDSALYFCASSVGSGSSYEQYFGPGTRLTVT.

The chain has TRBV3-1 (or the pseudogene TRBV3-2) and TRBJ2-2; the match to TRBD2 covers 8 bases. V lost 1 base and J lost 0; bases outside the gene matches: 7. The germline CDR1 and CDR2 sequences are LGHDT and YNNKEL (reference sequence). CDR3 size: 18 residues. As DNA, the CDR3 is TGTGCCAGCAGCCAAGTCTATGGTAGCGGGACGAACACCGGGGAGCTGTTTTTT. Protein product: CASSQVYGSGTNTGELFF.

This clone was found once. The chain links TRBV28 to TRBJ1-5, with D possibly matching TRBD1 (5 bases). Trimming cost V 5 bases and J 1 base, with 12 bases left between them. This CDR3 is 15 amino acids long. Germline V gives CDR1 MDHEN, CDR2 SYDVKM. This CDR3 is CASSLQWGSNQPQHF. The DNA for the CDR3 is TGTGCCAGCAGTCTCCAGTGGGGCAGCAATCAGCCCCAGCATTTT. The full variable domain, completed using reference TRBV28 and TRBJ1-5, is DVKVTQSSRYLVKRTGEKVFLECVQDMDHENMFWYRQDPGLGLRLIYFSYDVKMKEKGDIPEGYSVSREKKERFSLILESASTNQTSMYLCASSLQWGSNQPQHFGDGTRLSIL.

The chain couples TRBV4-1 to TRBJ2-5, with 9 positions matching TRBD2. Germline values: CDR1 MGHRA, CDR2 YSYEKL. The CDR3 has 16 residues. The V and J ends lost 0 bases and 5 bases, in that order; junction bases with no gene match: 7. CDR3 loop: CASSQDWGGGVETQYF. The CDR3 DNA reads TGCGCCAGCAGCCAAGACTGGGGCGGGGGGGTGGAGACCCAGTACTTC.

V is TRBV7-3 and J is TRBJ2-3, with 7 positions matching TRBD2. This CDR3 has 15 amino acids. V lost 1 base, J lost 6 bases, and 7 bases stayed unmatched. CDR1 is SGHTA, CDR2 FQGTGA, per germline. The CDR3 region is CASSLNGGEGDTQYF. CDR3 nucleotide sequence: TGTGCCAGCAGCTTAAATGGCGGGGAGGGGGATACGCAGTATTTT.

DNA for the CDR3: TGTGCCAGCAGCTTAGTGGCGGGGTGGGCAGATACGCAGTATTTT. As protein: CASSLVAGWADTQYF. The rearrangement links TRBV11-2 to TRBJ2-3, with a possible D match to TRBD2 (6 bases). Germline V CDR1 and CDR2: SGHAT, FQNNGV. V was cut by 1 base and J by 4 bases, with 12 bases left in between. This CDR3 spans 15 amino acids.

The V call is TRBV4-2, the J call TRBJ2-4, with 10 positions matching TRBD1. CDR3 length: 18 residues. Germline-derived CDR1 and CDR2 are LGHNA and YNFKEQ. The trim removed 0 bases at V and 4 bases at J, leaving 9 bases unmatched. For the CDR3, the DNA is TGTGCCAGCAGCCAAGATCCCCCGACAGGGGGCATGAAAAACATTCAGTACTTC. Translating gives CASSQDPPTGGMKNIQYF.

This chain connects TRBV4-3 to TRBJ2-1, with 9 bases aligning to TRBD2. V gave up 0 bases and J gave up 4 bases; unmatched junction bases: 4. The CDR3 length is 16 residues. Germline assignment: CDR1 LGHNA and CDR2 YSLEER. CDR3 DNA: TGCGCCAGCAGCCAAGATCCGGCGGGGGGGTACAATGAGCAGTTCTTC. Protein sequence: CASSQDPAGGYNEQFF.

The chain links TRBV11-3 to TRBJ2-1; the match to TRBD2 covers 14 bases. The germline V gene has CDR1 SGHNT and CDR2 YENEEA. J lost 13 bases, V lost 1 base, and 6 bases had no gene match. The CDR3 runs to 15 residues. The CDR3 nucleotides read TGTGCCAGCAGCTTAGGACTAGCGGGGGGGCCCGGCCAGTTCTTC. This sequence encodes CASSLGLAGGPGQFF.

This clone appeared a few times. The chain has TRBV19 and TRBJ1-6; 8 bases are a match to TRBD1. Germline lookup yields CDR1 LNHDA and CDR2 SQIVND (reference sequence). With 11 bases clipped from V and 7 bases from J, the junction kept 7 bases outside the gene matches. The CDR3 loop spans 13 amino acids. The CDR3 DNA is TGTGCCTCTTCAGGGGGCGCGAATTCACCCCTCCACTTT. This translates into CASSGGANSPLHF.

The chain is built from TRBV4-1 and TRBJ2-3; 8 nucleotides agree with TRBD2. V lost 4 bases to trimming and J lost 9 bases; unmatched junction nucleotides: 6. The CDR3 extends over 13 amino acids. Germline V gene lookup returns CDR1 MGHRA and CDR2 YSYEKL. The CDR3 region has the DNA TGCGCCAGCAGCCTAGCGGGGATCGACACGCAGTATTTT. Translating it yields CASSLAGIDTQYF.

This chain connects TRBV6-5 to TRBJ2-2, with TRBD1 matching over 7 bases. Looked up from germline, CDR1 is MNHEY and CDR2 is SVGAGI. With 11 bases clipped from V and 7 bases from J, the junction kept 10 bases outside the gene matches. This CDR3 has 13 amino acids. This CDR3 is CAGLTGDGGELFF. The CDR3 DNA reads as TGTGCCGGTCTAACAGGGGACGGCGGGGAGCTGTTTTTT.

The rearrangement joins TRBV5-1 to TRBJ1-6, with D possibly TRBD1 on 5 matching bases. Trimming removed 4 bases at V and 10 bases at J, with 15 bases between. This CDR3 has 14 residues. Looked up from germline, CDR1 is SGHRS and CDR2 is YFSETQ. CDR3 nucleotides: TGCGCCAGCAGCGCCCGGGACTGGGACTCACCCCTCCACTTT. Protein sequence: CASSARDWDSPLHF.

This clone came up a few times. The rearrangement links TRBV10-3 to TRBJ1-1; possible D gene TRBD1, 5 bases. With 6 bases removed from V and 4 bases from J, the gap between germline ends came to 18 bases. The CDR3 covers 15 residues. Germline values: CDR1 ENHRY, CDR2 SYGVKD. The chain's CDR3 is CAISPSGGLGTEAFF. The CDR3 DNA reads as TGTGCCATCAGCCCATCGGGGGGGTTAGGCACTGAAGCTTTCTTT.

The chain combines TRBV20-1 with TRBJ2-5; TRBD2 might be the D (5 bases). The CDR3 runs 11 residues. V was pared by 4 bases and J by 5 bases, with 8 bases between. Per the germline V gene, CDR1 is DFQATT and CDR2 is SNEGSKA (reference sequence). DNA for the CDR3: TGCAGTGCTACGCCGGGGGAGACCCAGTACTTC. As protein: CSATPGETQYF.

V is TRBV6-4 and J is TRBJ1-1; TRBD1 might be the D (5 bases). CDR1 is MRHNA and CDR2 is SNTAGT in the germline V gene. Trimming took 3 bases from V and 6 from J, leaving 11 bases between them. This CDR3 region has 13 residues. CDR3 region: CASSESVTAEAFF. In DNA form, the CDR3 reads TGTGCCAGCAGTGAATCGGTGACAGCTGAAGCTTTCTTT.

This chain uses TRBV7-9 with TRBJ2-7; no clear D gene. CDR3 length equals 13 residues. Per the germline V gene, CDR1 is SEHNR and CDR2 is FQNEAQ (reference sequence). Between the trimmed V and J ends, which lost 3 bases and 2 bases, there was a span of 8 bases. As DNA, the CDR3 is TGTGCCAGCAGCTTCTCGTTAACCTACGAGCAGTACTTC. This encodes CASSFSLTYEQYF.

The genes are TRBV19 and TRBJ1-3; D perhaps matches TRBD1 (6 bases). The CDR3 has 17 amino acids. Germline V lookup: CDR1 LNHDA, CDR2 SQIVND (reference sequence). Trimming shortened V by 0 bases and J by 3 bases, and 15 bases separated the two germline ends. CDR3 DNA sequence: TGTGCCAGTAGTATAGATCTAGGAGGACAGATTGGAAACACCATATATTTT. Translation gives CASSIDLGGQIGNTIYF. Supplemented by reference TRBV19 and TRBJ1-3, the full variable domain reads DGGITQSPKYLFRKEGQNVTLSCEQNLNHDAMYWYRQDPGQGLRLIYYSQIVNDFQKGDIAEGYSVSREKKESFPLTVTSAQKNPTAFYLCASSIDLGGQIGNTIYFGEGSWLTVV.

The rearrangement links TRBV10-3 to TRBJ1-4; a possible D gene is TRBD1 (6 bases). V shed 4 bases and J shed 8 bases, with 14 bases lying between them. CDR1 is ENHRY, CDR2 SYGVKD, per germline. This CDR3 has 14 amino acids. The CDR3 sequence: CAISAGGAGEKLFF. The DNA of the CDR3 is TGTGCCATCAGTGCGGGGGGCGCGGGGGAAAAACTGTTTTTT.

The CDR3 is CASSWTGTSGTQYF. The CDR3 nucleotides read TGCGCCAGCAGCTGGACAGGCACGTCGGGGACGCAGTATTTT. The V and J genes are TRBV4-1 and TRBJ2-3; 7 nucleotides agree with TRBD1. The CDR3 is made up of 14 amino acids. The V segment lost 5 bases and the J segment 9 bases; nucleotides outside the gene matches: 11. Germline V gene data show CDR1 as MGHRA and CDR2 as YSYEKL.

The CDR3 DNA sequence: TGTGCCAGCAGCTTCCGGGACAGGGGTGCCACCGGGGAGCTGTTTTTT. Protein sequence: CASSFRDRGATGELFF. This chain uses TRBV9 with TRBJ2-2; 10 nucleotides match TRBD1. V was clipped by 4 bases and J by 4 bases; unmatched bases: 7. Germline CDR1 and CDR2: SGDLS and YYNGEE. The CDR3 spans 16 residues.

The genes are TRBV11-3 and TRBJ2-2; D may be TRBD2 (5 bases). There are 16 residues in the CDR3. V was clipped by 5 bases and J by 1 base, with 14 bases between them. Germline lookup yields CDR1 SGHNT and CDR2 YENEEA. CDR3 protein: CASSLMLAGNTGELFF. DNA for the CDR3: TGTGCCAGCAGCCTTATGCTAGCTGGGAACACCGGGGAGCTGTTTTTT.